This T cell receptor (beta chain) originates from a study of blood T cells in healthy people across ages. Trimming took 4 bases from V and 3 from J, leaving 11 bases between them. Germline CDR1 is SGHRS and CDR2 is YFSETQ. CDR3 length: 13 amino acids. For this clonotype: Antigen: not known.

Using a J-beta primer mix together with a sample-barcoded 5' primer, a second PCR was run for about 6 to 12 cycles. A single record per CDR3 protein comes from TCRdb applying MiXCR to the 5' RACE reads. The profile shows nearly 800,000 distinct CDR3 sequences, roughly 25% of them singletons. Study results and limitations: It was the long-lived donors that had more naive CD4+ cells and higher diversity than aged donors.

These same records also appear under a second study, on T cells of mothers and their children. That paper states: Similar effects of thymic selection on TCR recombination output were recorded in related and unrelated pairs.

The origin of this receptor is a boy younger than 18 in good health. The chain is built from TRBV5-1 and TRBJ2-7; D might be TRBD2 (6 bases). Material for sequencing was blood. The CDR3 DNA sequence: TGCGCCAGCAGCGTAAAGGAGGGCTACGAGCAGTACTTC. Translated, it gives CASSVKEGYEQYF.